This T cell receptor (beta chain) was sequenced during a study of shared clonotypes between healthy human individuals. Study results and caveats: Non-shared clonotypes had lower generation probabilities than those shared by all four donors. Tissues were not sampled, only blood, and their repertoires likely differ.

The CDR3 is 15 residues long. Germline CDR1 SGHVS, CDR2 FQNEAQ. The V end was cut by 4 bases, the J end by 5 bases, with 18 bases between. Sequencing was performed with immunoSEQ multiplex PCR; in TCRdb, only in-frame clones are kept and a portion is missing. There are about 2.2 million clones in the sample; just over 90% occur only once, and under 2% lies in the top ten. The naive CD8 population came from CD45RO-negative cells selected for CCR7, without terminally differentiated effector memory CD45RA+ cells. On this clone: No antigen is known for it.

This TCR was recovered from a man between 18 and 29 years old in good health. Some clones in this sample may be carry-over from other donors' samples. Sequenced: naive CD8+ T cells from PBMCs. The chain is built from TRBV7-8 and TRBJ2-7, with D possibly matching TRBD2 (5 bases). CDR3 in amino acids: CASSWRVTGFHEQYF. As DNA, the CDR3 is TGTGCCAGCAGCTGGCGGGTCACCGGGTTCCACGAGCAGTACTTC.